The clone carrying this TCR beta chain was counted once. Repertoires were generated with immunoSEQ multiplex PCR, while TCRdb's copy carries only in-frame clones and drops some. The sample contains tens of thousands of clones, just over 90% of which appear only once. The CDR3 loop spans 14 amino acids. In germline, CDR1 is PRHDT, CDR2 FYEKMQ (reference sequence). Unmatched junction bases numbered 5, after V lost 5 bases and J lost 6 bases. This entry is derived from a study of T cell changes during pregnancy in multiple sclerosis. The receptor was derived from a female donor in good health, enrolled as a control in a pregnancy study. The starting material was peripheral blood, obtained in the first trimester of pregnancy. The chain carries TRBV13 and TRBJ2-7; 12 bases are shared with TRBD1. CDR3: CASSAGTGGSEQYF. For the CDR3, the DNA is TGTGCCAGCAGCGCCGGGACAGGGGGCTCCGAGCAGTACTTC.